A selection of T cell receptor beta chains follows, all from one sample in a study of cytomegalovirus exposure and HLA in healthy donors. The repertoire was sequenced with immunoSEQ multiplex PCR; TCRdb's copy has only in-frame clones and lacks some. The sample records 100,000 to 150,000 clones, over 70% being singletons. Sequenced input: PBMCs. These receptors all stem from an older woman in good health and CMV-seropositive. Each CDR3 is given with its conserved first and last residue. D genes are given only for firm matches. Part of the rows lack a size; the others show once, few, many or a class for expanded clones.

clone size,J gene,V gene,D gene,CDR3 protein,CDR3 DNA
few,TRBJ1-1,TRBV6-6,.,CASSYRDRLNTEAFF,TGTGCCAGCAGTTACCGAGACAGGTTGAACACTGAAGCTTTCTTT
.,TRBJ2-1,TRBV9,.,CASSSVGKGVYNEQFF,TGTGCCAGCAGCTCGGTGGGAAAAGGGGTTTACAATGAGCAGTTCTTC
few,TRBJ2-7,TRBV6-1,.,CASSPTVGRGYEQYF,TGTGCCAGCAGTCCCACCGTTGGCAGGGGATACGAGCAGTACTTC
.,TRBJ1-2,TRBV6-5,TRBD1,CASRSQGANGYTF,TGTGCCAGCAGATCCCAGGGGGCTAATGGCTACACCTTC
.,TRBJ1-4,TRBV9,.,CASSAEGRANEKLFF,TGTGCCAGCAGCGCAGAGGGTCGGGCTAATGAAAAACTGTTTTTT
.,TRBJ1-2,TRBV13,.,CASSLDWTEGVGYTF,TGTGCCAGCAGCTTAGATTGGACAGAGGGAGTTGGCTACACCTTC
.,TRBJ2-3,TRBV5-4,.,CASSFLESDTQYF,TGTGCCAGCAGCTTCCTGGAGTCGGATACGCAGTATTTT
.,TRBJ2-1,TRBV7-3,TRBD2,CASSLRGTLAGVYNEQFF,TGTGCCAGCAGCTTAAGGGGGACTCTAGCGGGGGTTTACAATGAGCAGTTCTTC
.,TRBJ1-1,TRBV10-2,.,CASSESGAQAFF,TGCGCCAGCAGTGAGTCGGGGGCACAAGCTTTCTTT
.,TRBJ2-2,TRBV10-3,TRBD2,CAISGGLAVDTGELFF,TGTGCCATCAGTGGGGGACTAGCGGTGGACACCGGGGAGCTGTTTTTT
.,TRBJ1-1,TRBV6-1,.,CASSEREGGSWNTEAFF,TGTGCCAGCAGTGAGAGAGAGGGAGGAAGCTGGAACACTGAAGCTTTCTTT
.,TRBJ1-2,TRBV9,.,CASSVVEGSYGYTF,TGTGCCAGCAGCGTAGTGGAGGGAAGCTATGGCTACACCTTC
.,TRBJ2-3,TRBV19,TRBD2,CASSILAGRTDTQYF,TGTGCCAGTAGTATTTTAGCGGGGCGCACAGATACGCAGTATTTT
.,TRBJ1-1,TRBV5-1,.,CASSLVRAGAEAFF,TGCGCCAGCAGCTTGGTGAGGGCCGGGGCTGAAGCTTTCTTT
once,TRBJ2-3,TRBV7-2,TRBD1,CASSTGQGLDTQYF,TGTGCCAGCAGCACGGGACAGGGGTTGGATACGCAGTATTTT
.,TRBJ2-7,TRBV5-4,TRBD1,CASSFPGQTAAEQYF,TGTGCCAGCAGCTTTCCGGGACAGACCGCCGCCGAGCAGTACTTC
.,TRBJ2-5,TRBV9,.,CASSGGGLGETQYF,TGTGCCAGCAGCGGCGGGGGCCTTGGGGAGACCCAGTACTTC
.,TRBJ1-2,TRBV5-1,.,CASQEGYANYGYTF,TGCGCCAGCCAGGAGGGATACGCTAACTATGGCTACACCTTC
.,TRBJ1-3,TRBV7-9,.,CASSRLAGIGNTIYF,TGTGCCAGCAGCCGGTTGGCAGGGATAGGAAACACCATATATTTT
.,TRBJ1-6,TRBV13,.,CASSLGRDRSPLHF,TGTGCCAGCAGCTTAGGCAGGGATCGTTCACCCCTCCACTTT
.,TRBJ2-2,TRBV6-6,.,CATNTDNTGELFF,TGTGCCACCAATACAGATAACACCGGGGAGCTGTTTTTT
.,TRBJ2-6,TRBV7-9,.,CASSLAAALGFSGANVLTF,TGTGCCAGCAGCTTAGCGGCAGCACTAGGGTTCTCTGGGGCCAACGTCCTGACTTTC
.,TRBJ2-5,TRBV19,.,CASRPTGAQETQYF,TGTGCCAGTAGGCCGACAGGAGCCCAAGAGACCCAGTACTTC
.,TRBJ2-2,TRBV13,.,CASSIYGTNTGELFF,TGTGCCAGCAGCATCTACGGTACGAACACCGGGGAGCTGTTTTTT
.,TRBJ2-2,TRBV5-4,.,CASSLVRANTGELFF,TGTGCCAGCAGCTTAGTCAGGGCCAACACCGGGGAGCTGTTTTTT
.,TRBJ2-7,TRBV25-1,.,CASSEHSGDYEQYF,TGTGCCAGCAGTGAACACTCAGGGGACTACGAGCAGTACTTC
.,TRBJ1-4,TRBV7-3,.,CASSPDSRGEKLFF,TGTGCCAGCAGCCCAGACTCGCGGGGTGAAAAACTGTTTTTT
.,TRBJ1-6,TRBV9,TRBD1,CASSGQGLGHSPLHF,TGTGCCAGCAGCGGACAGGGGCTAGGGCATTCACCCCTCCACTTT
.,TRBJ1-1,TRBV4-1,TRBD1,CASSRMDTGDTEAFF,TGCGCCAGCAGCCGAATGGATACAGGGGACACTGAAGCTTTCTTT
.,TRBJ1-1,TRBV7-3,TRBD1,CASSLGQGNTEAFF,TGTGCCAGCAGCTTGGGACAGGGGAACACTGAAGCTTTCTTT
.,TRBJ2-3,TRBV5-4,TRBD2,CASSFGTSGGADTQYF,TGTGCCAGCAGCTTTGGAACTAGCGGGGGGGCAGATACGCAGTATTTT
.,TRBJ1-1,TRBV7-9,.,CASLGAIPKAEAFF,TGTGCCAGCCTGGGGGCAATCCCAAAGGCTGAAGCTTTCTTT
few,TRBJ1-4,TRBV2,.,CASRGGAEKLFF,TGTGCCAGCAGGGGAGGGGCCGAAAAACTGTTTTTT
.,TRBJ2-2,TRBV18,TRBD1,CASSSDRGNTGELFF,TGTGCCAGCTCATCTGACAGGGGGAACACCGGGGAGCTGTTTTTT
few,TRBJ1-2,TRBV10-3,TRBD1,CAIKGTGDSGYTF,TGTGCCATCAAAGGGACAGGGGACTCTGGCTACACCTTC
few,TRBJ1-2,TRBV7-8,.,CASSLGGAGYTF,TGTGCCAGCAGCTTAGGGGGCGCAGGCTACACCTTC
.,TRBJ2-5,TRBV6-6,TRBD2,CASHPGGSGTQYF,TGTGCCAGCCACCCGGGGGGATCGGGGACCCAGTACTTC
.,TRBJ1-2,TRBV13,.,CASSFTDGYTF,TGTGCCAGCAGCTTTACTGATGGCTACACCTTC
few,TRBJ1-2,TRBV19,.,CASTRRGGDAANYGYTF,TGTGCCAGTACCCGTAGGGGAGGGGATGCGGCTAACTATGGCTACACCTTC
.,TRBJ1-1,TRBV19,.,CASRPLLGGGTEAFF,TGTGCCAGTAGACCCCTTTTGGGTGGGGGGACTGAAGCTTTCTTT
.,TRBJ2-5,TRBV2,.,CASSEAGGAPQYF,TGTGCCAGCAGTGAAGCGGGGGGGGCGCCCCAGTACTTC